This entry features one T cell receptor beta chain sequence. Treatment specified: preoperative locoregional IRX-2 cytokine immunotherapy. Preoperative locoregional IRX-2 cytokine immunotherapy was tested in the phase Ib source study. Between the trimmed V and J ends, which lost 4 bases and 0 bases, there was a span of 13 bases. The CDR3 consists of 15 residues. Per germline, CDR1 SGHNT and CDR2 YENEEA. Assay: immunoSEQ multiplex PCR; the TCRdb copy retains only in-frame clones and omits some. Among about 32,000 clones listed, 83% were seen once. The data belong to a study of preoperative IRX-2 immunotherapy in early breast cancer.

The TCR sequence derives from a human donor with breast cancer. The specimen comprised lymph node tissue, sampled from a patient treated with IRX-2 immunotherapy. This sequence joins TRBV11-3 and TRBJ2-7; possibly TRBD2 for D (5 bases). The CDR3, as DNA: TGTGCCAGCAGCTCGCTAGCCCGGAGCTCCTACGAGCAGTACTTC. It specifies CASSSLARSSYEQYF.